A selection of T cell receptor beta chains follows, all from one sample in a study of blood T cell repertoires in COVID-19. Profiled with immunoSEQ multiplex PCR; TCRdb holds only in-frame clones, not every one. The table records about 300,000 clones, about 82% of them present only once. Sequenced: peripheral blood. The receptors were gathered from a woman between 50 and 59 years old with acute or convalescent COVID-19. Each CDR3 is given with its conserved first and last residue. The D gene is left open where the match is weak. Not all rows give a size; the values are once, few, many and, for expanded clones, a class.

J gene	V gene	D gene	clone size	CDR3 DNA	CDR3 protein
TRBJ1-1	TRBV14	NA	NA	TGTGCCAGCAGCCAAGTAGGCGGATACACTGAAGCTTTCTTT	CASSQVGGYTEAFF
TRBJ2-7	TRBV30	TRBD1	NA	TGTGCTGCTGAGCGGGACAGGGCCCCCTACGAGCAGTACTTC	CAAERDRAPYEQYF
TRBJ2-1	TRBV19	TRBD2	NA	TGTGCCAGTACGGGGGGTTACAATGAGCAGTTCTTC	CASTGGYNEQFF
TRBJ2-2	TRBV4-2	NA	NA	TGTGCCAGCAGCCAAGATTCCGGGGGTGGGACCGGGGAGCTGTTTTTT	CASSQDSGGGTGELFF
TRBJ1-1	TRBV5-4	NA	NA	TGTGCCAGCAGGGCAGGGGTCCCTATGAACACTGAAGCTTTCTTT	CASRAGVPMNTEAFF
TRBJ2-7	TRBV7-3	TRBD1	few	TGTGCCAGCAGCCGCCGATTATTCTACCGGGACAGGCTCTCCTACGAGCAGTACTTC	CASSRRLFYRDRLSYEQYF
TRBJ1-1	TRBV5-1	TRBD1	NA	TGCGCCAGCAGCTTGTGGACGGGACAGTCTGAAGCTTTCTTT	CASSLWTGQSEAFF
TRBJ1-4	TRBV30	NA	NA	TGTGCCTGGAACCGCCAGAGTGGAGGGAAGGCTGAAAAACTGTTTTTT	CAWNRQSGGKAEKLFF
TRBJ2-1	TRBV10-3	TRBD2	NA	TGTGCCATCAGTGAGCGGGAGGGAGAGTTTGAGCAGTTCTTC	CAISEREGEFEQFF
TRBJ1-1	TRBV3-1/TRBV3-2	NA	NA	TGTGCCAGCAGCCAACCCAGAACGAACACTGAAGCTTTCTTT	CASSQPRTNTEAFF
TRBJ1-5	TRBV4-1	NA	NA	TGCGCCAGCAGCCAAGGACCTCCCAGGGCAAGCAATCAGCCCCAGCATTTT	CASSQGPPRASNQPQHF
TRBJ1-3	TRBV4-2	TRBD1	NA	TGTGCCAGCAGCCAAGTTTACCCAACACAGGGGTCTGGAAACACCATATATTTT	CASSQVYPTQGSGNTIYF
TRBJ2-2	TRBV5-1	NA	NA	TGCGCCAGCAGCTTGGCATTAGAGTTGTCCGGGGAGCTGTTTTTT	CASSLALELSGELFF
TRBJ1-5	TRBV30	TRBD1	few	TGTGCCTGGAGTAGGGACAGGCCGTTTCAAAGTCCCCAGCATTTT	CAWSRDRPFQSPQHF
TRBJ1-2	TRBV28	TRBD1	NA	TGTGCCAGCAGAGGACAGGGGCGGACGGCTAACTATGGCTACACCTTC	CASRGQGRTANYGYTF
TRBJ1-6	TRBV30	NA	NA	TGTGCCTGGAGTGGACAGCCCTATATTTCACCCCTCCACTTT	CAWSGQPYISPLHF
TRBJ2-7	TRBV6-5	TRBD2	NA	TGTGCCACCAGACTAGCGGGCTACGAGCAGTACTTC	CATRLAGYEQYF
TRBJ2-1	TRBV5-6	NA	NA	TGTGCCAGCAGCTTAGACAGCTACAATGAGCAGTTCTTC	CASSLDSYNEQFF
TRBJ1-1	TRBV6-6	TRBD1	once	TGTGCCAGCACTACCCCAGGGGGACCGAACACTGAAGCTTTCTTT	CASTTPGGPNTEAFF
TRBJ2-2	TRBV11-3	TRBD1	once	TGTGCCAGCAACCCCGGGACAGGCTACACCGGGGAGCTGTTTTTT	CASNPGTGYTGELFF
TRBJ1-1	TRBV6-2/TRBV6-3	TRBD1	NA	TGTGCCAGCAGTTCCTCCCCGGGACAGGGGGGCACTGAAGCTTTCTTT	CASSSSPGQGGTEAFF
TRBJ2-7	TRBV11-2	NA	NA	TGTGCCAGCAGCTTAGCAACTAGCAAGACCTACGAGCAGTACTTC	CASSLATSKTYEQYF
TRBJ2-5	TRBV7-9	NA	once	TGTGCCGGGCGGGGTGCAGAGACCCAGTACTTC	CAGRGAETQYF
TRBJ2-7	TRBV5-1	NA	NA	TGCGCCAGCAGCCTAGAAGGGGCCTCCTACGAGCAGTACTTC	CASSLEGASYEQYF
TRBJ2-1	TRBV6-5	TRBD2	NA	TGTGCCAGCAGTTACTCTATTGGACTAGTTGCCAATGAGCAGTTCTTC	CASSYSIGLVANEQFF
TRBJ2-6	TRBV7-9	NA	NA	TGTGCCAGCAGTCGAAGCGTACACTCTGGGGCCAACGTCCTGACTTTC	CASSRSVHSGANVLTF
TRBJ2-3	TRBV5-4	NA	NA	TGTGCCAGCAGCCCGACCTCCGTGAAGGGGGTCCCAGATACGCAGTATTTT	CASSPTSVKGVPDTQYF
TRBJ1-2	TRBV5-1	TRBD1	NA	TGCGCCAGCAGCCCGACAGGGGCTAACTATGGCTACACCTTC	CASSPTGANYGYTF
TRBJ2-5	TRBV5-1	NA	NA	TGCGCCAGCAGCTTGGGGGCAGGGATCGGTATAGAAGAGACCCAGTACTTC	CASSLGAGIGIEETQYF
TRBJ1-2	TRBV19	TRBD1	NA	TGTGCCAGTAGTTCCCGGGACAGAGCTTATGGCTACACCTTC	CASSSRDRAYGYTF
TRBJ1-2	TRBV3-1/TRBV3-2	TRBD1	NA	TGTGCCAGCAGCCAAGGGGACAGGGGTGGCTACACCTTC	CASSQGDRGGYTF
TRBJ2-3	TRBV7-9	TRBD1	NA	TGTGCCAGCAGCGCGTCTCCGGGACAGGGTATGGACACAGATACGCAGTATTTT	CASSASPGQGMDTDTQYF
TRBJ1-5	TRBV5-6	NA	once	TGTGCCAGCAGCTTCGATTCGGGGGGCGTGAGCAATCAGCCCCAGCATTTT	CASSFDSGGVSNQPQHF
TRBJ1-4	TRBV28	NA	NA	TGTGCCAGCAGTGTCGGGAATGAAAAACTGTTTTTT	CASSVGNEKLFF
TRBJ1-5	TRBV18	NA	NA	TGTGCCAGCTCACCAACGGGGGGGTTCGGAGGCAATCAGCCCCAGCATTTT	CASSPTGGFGGNQPQHF
TRBJ2-5	TRBV19	TRBD2	NA	TGTGCCAGTAGCCGCAGCGGGAGGGCAGAGGAGACCCAGTACTTC	CASSRSGRAEETQYF
TRBJ2-2	TRBV5-4	NA	once	TGTGCCAGCAGCTTGTTTGTTAGCGGGGAGCTGTTTTTT	CASSLFVSGELFF
TRBJ2-7	TRBV28	TRBD2	many	TGTGCCAGCAGTCTCACCGACCCCTCCCCCGGGACTAGCGGGATGGGTTACGAGCAGTACTTC	CASSLTDPSPGTSGMGYEQYF
TRBJ1-6	TRBV6-2/TRBV6-3	TRBD1	NA	TGTGCCAGCAGTTTCGACAGGGGGGGTAATTCACCCCTCCACTTT	CASSFDRGGNSPLHF
TRBJ1-5	TRBV7-8	NA	NA	TGTGCCAGCAGCTCCCTTCCCGTGGGACTCCAAAATCAGCCCCAGCATTTT	CASSSLPVGLQNQPQHF
TRBJ1-1	TRBV24-1	NA	NA	TGTGCCACCAGTGATGCCTCGGGGAACACTGAAGCTTTCTTT	CATSDASGNTEAFF
TRBJ2-3	TRBV4-3	TRBD2	NA	TGCGCCAGCAGCCAAACTCCACCCACTAGCGGGAGGCTCGGGGCAGATACGCAGTATTTT	CASSQTPPTSGRLGADTQYF
TRBJ2-7	TRBV12-3/TRBV12-4	NA	NA	TGTGCCAGCACTCCCGACACCTACGAGCAGTACTTC	CASTPDTYEQYF
TRBJ1-4	TRBV7-2	NA	NA	TGTGCCAGCAGCTTAGTGCGCACTAATGAAAAACTGTTTTTT	CASSLVRTNEKLFF
TRBJ1-5	TRBV28	NA	NA	TGTGCCAGCAGTTACTTACGGGATAATCAGCCCCAGCATTTT	CASSYLRDNQPQHF
TRBJ1-3	TRBV18	NA	NA	TGTGCCAGCTCACCAGGACAGCCCGACTCTGGAAACACCATATATTTT	CASSPGQPDSGNTIYF
TRBJ1-5	TRBV3-1/TRBV3-2	NA	NA	TGTGCCAGCAGCCGGACAGTCAATCAGCCCCAGCATTTT	CASSRTVNQPQHF
TRBJ1-5	TRBV24-1	TRBD1	few	TGTGCCACCAGTGATTTCGGACAGGTCGGGCCCCAGCATTTT	CATSDFGQVGPQHF
TRBJ2-1	TRBV3-1/TRBV3-2	NA	NA	TGTGCCAGCAGCCCCCAGTACAATGAGCAGTTCTTC	CASSPQYNEQFF
TRBJ2-4	TRBV28	TRBD2	NA	TGTGCCAGCATGGGACTAGCGGGAGATCGGGACATTCAGTACTTC	CASMGLAGDRDIQYF
TRBJ2-1	TRBV28	TRBD2	NA	TGTGCCAGCAGTTTAGCGGGAGGGTACAATGAGCAGTTCTTC	CASSLAGGYNEQFF
TRBJ2-2	TRBV5-4	NA	NA	TGTGCCAGCAGCTTGGCTGGGGAGCTGTTTTTT	CASSLAGELFF
TRBJ2-5	TRBV9	TRBD2	NA	TGTGCCAGCAGCCGGGGGGGTAGCTGGGACCCAAGAGAGACCCAGTACTTC	CASSRGGSWDPRETQYF
TRBJ1-1	TRBV27	NA	few	TGTGCCAGCAGTACCTACGGGATCGCTTTCTTT	CASSTYGIAFF